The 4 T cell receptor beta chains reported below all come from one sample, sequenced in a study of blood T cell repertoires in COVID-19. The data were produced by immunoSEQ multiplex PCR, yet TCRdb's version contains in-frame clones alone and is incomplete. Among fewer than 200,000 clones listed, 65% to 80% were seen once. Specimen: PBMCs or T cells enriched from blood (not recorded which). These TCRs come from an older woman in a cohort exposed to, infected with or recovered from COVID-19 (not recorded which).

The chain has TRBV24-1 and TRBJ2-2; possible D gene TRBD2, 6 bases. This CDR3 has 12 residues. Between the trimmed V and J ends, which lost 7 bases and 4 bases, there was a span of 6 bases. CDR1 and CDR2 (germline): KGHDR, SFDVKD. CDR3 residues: CATREGTGELFF. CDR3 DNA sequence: TGTGCCACCAGGGAGGGCACCGGGGAGCTGTTTTTT.

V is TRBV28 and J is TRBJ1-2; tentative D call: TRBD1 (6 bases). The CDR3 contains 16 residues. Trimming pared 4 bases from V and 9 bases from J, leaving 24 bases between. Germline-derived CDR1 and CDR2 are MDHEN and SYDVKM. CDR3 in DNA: TGTGCCAGCAGTTCGGGGGGCAGAAGCATCGGAGAGCGCTACACCTTC. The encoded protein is CASSSGGRSIGERYTF.

The CDR3 is CASSPQVSASYNEQFF. The DNA for the CDR3 is TGTGCCAGCAGCCCCCAGGTTAGCGCCTCCTACAATGAGCAGTTCTTC. The V gene is TRBV9, the J gene TRBJ2-1, with a weak D call TRBD2 (5 bases). Trimming stripped 4 bases from V and 0 bases from J, with 14 bases between. Germline V gives CDR1 SGDLS, CDR2 YYNGEE. CDR3 size: 16 residues.

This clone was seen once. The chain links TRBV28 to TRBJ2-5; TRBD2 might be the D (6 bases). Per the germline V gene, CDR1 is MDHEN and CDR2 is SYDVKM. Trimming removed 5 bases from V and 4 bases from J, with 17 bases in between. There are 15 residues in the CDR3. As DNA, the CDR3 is TGTGCCAGCAGTGGATACTTGGTCGGGGGAGAGACCCAGTACTTC. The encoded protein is CASSGYLVGGETQYF.